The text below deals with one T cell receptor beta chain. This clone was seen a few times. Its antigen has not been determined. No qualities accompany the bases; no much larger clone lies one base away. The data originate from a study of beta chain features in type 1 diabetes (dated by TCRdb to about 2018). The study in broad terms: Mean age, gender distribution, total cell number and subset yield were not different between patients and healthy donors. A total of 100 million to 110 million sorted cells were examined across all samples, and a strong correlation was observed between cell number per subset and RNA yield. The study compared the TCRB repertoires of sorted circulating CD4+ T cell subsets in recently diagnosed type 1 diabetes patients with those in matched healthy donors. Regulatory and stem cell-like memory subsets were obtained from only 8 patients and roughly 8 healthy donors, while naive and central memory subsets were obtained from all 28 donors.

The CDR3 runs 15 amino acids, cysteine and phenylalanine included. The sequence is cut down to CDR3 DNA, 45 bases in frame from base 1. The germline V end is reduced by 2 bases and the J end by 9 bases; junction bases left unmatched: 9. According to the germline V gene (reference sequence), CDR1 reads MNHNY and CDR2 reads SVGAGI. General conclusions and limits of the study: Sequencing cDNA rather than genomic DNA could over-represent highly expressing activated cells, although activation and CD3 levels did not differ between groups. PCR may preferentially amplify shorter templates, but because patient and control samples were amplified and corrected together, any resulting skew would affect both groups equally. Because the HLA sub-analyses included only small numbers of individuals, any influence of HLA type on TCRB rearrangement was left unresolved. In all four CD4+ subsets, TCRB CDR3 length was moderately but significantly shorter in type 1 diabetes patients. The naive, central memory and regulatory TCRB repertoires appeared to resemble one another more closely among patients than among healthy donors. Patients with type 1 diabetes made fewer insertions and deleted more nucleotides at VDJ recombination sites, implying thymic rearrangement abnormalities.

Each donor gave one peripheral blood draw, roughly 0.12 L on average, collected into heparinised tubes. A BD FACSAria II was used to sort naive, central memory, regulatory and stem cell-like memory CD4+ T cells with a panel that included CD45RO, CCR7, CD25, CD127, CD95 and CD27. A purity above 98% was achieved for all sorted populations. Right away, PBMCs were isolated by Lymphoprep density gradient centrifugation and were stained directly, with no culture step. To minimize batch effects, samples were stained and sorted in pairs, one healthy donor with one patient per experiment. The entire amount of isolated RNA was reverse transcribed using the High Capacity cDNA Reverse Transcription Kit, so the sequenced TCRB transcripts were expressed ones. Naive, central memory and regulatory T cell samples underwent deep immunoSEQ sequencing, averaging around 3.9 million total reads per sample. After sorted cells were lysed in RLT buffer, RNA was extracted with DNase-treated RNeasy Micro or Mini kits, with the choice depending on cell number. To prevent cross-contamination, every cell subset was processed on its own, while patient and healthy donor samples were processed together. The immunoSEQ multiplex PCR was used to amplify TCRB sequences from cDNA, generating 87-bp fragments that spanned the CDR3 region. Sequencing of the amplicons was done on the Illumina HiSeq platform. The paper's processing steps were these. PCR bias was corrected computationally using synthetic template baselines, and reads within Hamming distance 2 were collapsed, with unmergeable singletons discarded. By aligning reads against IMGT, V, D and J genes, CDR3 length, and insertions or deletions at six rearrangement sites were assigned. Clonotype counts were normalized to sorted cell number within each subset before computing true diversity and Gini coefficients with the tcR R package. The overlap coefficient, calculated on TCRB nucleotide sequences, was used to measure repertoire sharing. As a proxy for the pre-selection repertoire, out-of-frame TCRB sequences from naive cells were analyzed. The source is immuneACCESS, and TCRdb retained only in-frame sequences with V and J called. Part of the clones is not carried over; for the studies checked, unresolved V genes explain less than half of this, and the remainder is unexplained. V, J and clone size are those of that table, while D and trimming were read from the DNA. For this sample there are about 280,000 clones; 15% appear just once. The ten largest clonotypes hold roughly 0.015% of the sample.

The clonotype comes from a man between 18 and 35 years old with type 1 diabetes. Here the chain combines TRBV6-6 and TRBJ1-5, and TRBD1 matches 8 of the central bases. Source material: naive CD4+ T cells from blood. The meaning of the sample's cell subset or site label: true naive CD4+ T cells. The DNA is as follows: TGTGCCAGCAGTTACCCAGACAGGGGCGTGATGCCCCAGCATTTT. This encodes CASSYPDRGVMPQHF.